These 28 T cell receptor beta chains originate from one sample sequenced in a study of blood T cell repertoires in COVID-19. Some clones are missing from TCRdb's copy, which holds only in-frame ones; the method was immunoSEQ multiplex PCR. The table has some 190,000 clones, 70% to 90% seen once. Source material: peripheral blood. The receptors here all came from a woman aged 70-85 years with active or convalescent COVID-19.

This clone was seen only a few times. V is TRBV5-1 and J is TRBJ1-4; possibly TRBD1 for D (5 bases). The CDR3 totals 14 residues. Germline CDR1 SGHRS, CDR2 YFSETQ. V was shortened by 0 bases and J by 8 bases, with 11 bases between the two germline ends. CDR3 sequence: CASSLGRGGEKLFF. For the CDR3, the DNA is TGCGCCAGCAGCTTGGGGAGGGGAGGAGAAAAACTGTTTTTT. Full variable domain (outside the CDR3, taken from reference TRBV5-1 and TRBJ1-4): KAGVTQTPRYLIKTRGQQVTLSCSPISGHRSVSWYQQTPGQGLQFLFEYFSETQRNKGNFPGRFSGRQFSNSRSEMNVSTLELGDSALYLCASSLGRGGEKLFFGSGTQLSVL.

The V call is TRBV1, the J call TRBJ2-2; the table names TRBD2, a call not compared with the DNA. TRBV1 is annotated as a pseudogene. This CDR3 has 18 residues. The CDR3 DNA is TGCACCAGCAGCCAAGATAAGGCTAGCGGGAAGTACACCGGGGAGCTGTTTTTT. Residues: CTSSQDKASGKYTGELFF.

CDR3 sequence (DNA): TGTGCCAGCAGCTTTGGACAGGACTCCTACGAGCAGTACTTC. Translation: CASSFGQDSYEQYF. The chain employs TRBV9 and TRBJ2-7; 7 bases are a match to TRBD1. The CDR3 loop spans 14 amino acids. Losses at the gene ends were 4 bases for V and 0 bases for J; bases not matched to a gene: 4. The germline V gene encodes CDR1 SGDLS and CDR2 YYNGEE.

J is TRBJ1-5 and V is TRBV4-1; D is undetermined. Germline V lookup: CDR1 MGHRA, CDR2 YSYEKL. The V end lost 2 bases, the J end lost 7 bases, and 21 bases lay between the germline ends. CDR3 length equals 17 residues. CDR3 residues: CASSQTTATGGVQPQHF. CDR3 sequence (DNA): TGCGCCAGCAGCCAAACCACGGCCACGGGAGGAGTGCAGCCCCAGCATTTT.

The chain couples TRBV6-5 to TRBJ1-5; D is possibly TRBD1 (6 bases). Germline lookup yields CDR1 MNHEY and CDR2 SVGAGI. There are 15 residues in the CDR3. Trimming removed 5 bases at V and 2 bases at J, with 13 bases between. CDR3 sequence: CASSRTGGGNQPQHF. CDR3 nucleotide sequence: TGTGCCAGCAGTAGGACGGGGGGCGGCAATCAGCCCCAGCATTTT.

The chain links TRBV4-2 to TRBJ2-3, with 11 bases identical to TRBD2. Germline V gene sequence: CDR1 LGHNA, CDR2 YNFKEQ. This CDR3 contains 20 residues. J gave up 4 bases and V 0 bases, and 15 bases lay outside the gene matches. This CDR3 reads CASSQDYASGRLGAADTQYF. The DNA for the CDR3 is TGTGCCAGCAGCCAAGATTATGCTAGCGGGAGGCTAGGGGCAGCAGATACGCAGTATTTT.

The rearrangement joins TRBV18 to TRBJ2-5; TRBD2 matches at 15 bases. CDR3 length: 15 amino acids. The J segment lost 4 bases and the V segment lost 6 bases, leaving 3 bases of the junction unmatched. The germline V gene has CDR1 KGHSH and CDR2 LQKENI. The CDR3 spells CASSPGLAGGETQYF. CDR3 nucleotide sequence: TGTGCCAGCTCCCCGGGACTAGCGGGAGGAGAGACCCAGTACTTC.

This chain links TRBV19 with TRBJ2-3; TRBD1 matches at 7 bases. Germline V gene data show CDR1 as LNHDA and CDR2 as SQIVND (reference sequence). V shed 5 bases, J shed 4 bases, and the junction held 9 bases outside the gene matches. This CDR3 spans 15 amino acids. The CDR3 reads CASSRDRVTSDTQYF. The CDR3 region has the DNA TGTGCCAGTAGTCGGGACAGAGTAACTTCAGATACGCAGTATTTT.

This clone was recorded a few times. J is TRBJ1-1 and V is TRBV6-5; tentatively, D is TRBD1 (6 bases). Germline V CDR1 and CDR2: MNHEY, SVGAGI. CDR3 length: 15 residues. Trimming cost V 5 bases and J 1 base, with 14 bases left between them. DNA of the CDR3: TGTGCCAGCAGTCAAACGGGACACTCGAACACTGAAGCTTTCTTT. Translated: CASSQTGHSNTEAFF.

This CDR3 is CASSPGQGNLYGYTF. The CDR3 region has the DNA TGTGCCAGTAGTCCCGGACAGGGGAACCTCTATGGCTACACCTTC. The chain is built from TRBV19 and TRBJ1-2; 9 bases are a match to TRBD1. Germline CDR1 is LNHDA and CDR2 is SQIVND (reference sequence). With V trimmed by 5 bases and J by 4 bases, 8 bases remained unmatched. The CDR3 totals 15 residues.

The chain has TRBV19 and TRBJ1-6; D uncertain. The CDR3 covers 15 residues. Trimming cost V 3 bases and J 10 bases, with 16 bases left between them. Germline CDR1 reads LNHDA; CDR2 reads SQIVND (reference sequence). CDR3 DNA sequence: TGTGCCAGTAGTATTTCTCCGGAGGTTCGATCACCCCTCCACTTT. Encoded protein: CASSISPEVRSPLHF.

The V and J genes are TRBV18 and TRBJ2-5, with D possibly being TRBD1 (5 bases). Trimming shortened V by 3 bases and J by 2 bases, and 13 bases separated the two germline ends. CDR1 and CDR2 (germline): KGHSH, LQKENI. The CDR3 is 15 amino acids. In DNA, the CDR3 is TGTGCCAGCTCACCTAGGGCGGACATGCAAGAGACCCAGTACTTC. It yields the protein CASSPRADMQETQYF. Full variable domain (remainder filled in from reference TRBV18 and TRBJ2-5): NAGVMQNPRHLVRRRGQEARLRCSPMKGHSHVYWYRQLPEEGLKFMVYLQKENIIDESGMPKERFSAEFPKEGPSILRIQQVVRGDSAAYFCASSPRADMQETQYFGPGTRLLVL.

The chain recombines TRBV2 with TRBJ2-7; possible D gene TRBD1, 6 bases. This CDR3 contains 14 residues. From germline, CDR1 is SNHLY and CDR2 FYNNEI. Trimming pared 6 bases from V and 2 bases from J, leaving 14 bases between. DNA of the CDR3: TGTGCCAGCAGCCTTCAGGGGAGTCCCTACGAGCAGTACTTC. Amino acid sequence: CASSLQGSPYEQYF.

This sequence joins TRBV24-1 and TRBJ2-5; D is unresolved. Deletions cut 5 bases from V and 0 bases from J, with 9 bases between. Germline-derived CDR1 and CDR2 are KGHDR and SFDVKD. CDR3 length: 14 residues. In DNA, the CDR3 is TGTGCCACCAGTGCCCCAGAACACCAAGAGACCCAGTACTTC. Translated, it gives CATSAPEHQETQYF.

The chain has TRBV19 and TRBJ1-5, with TRBD1 matching 9 bases. CDR3 length: 13 amino acids. V shed 4 bases, J shed 7 bases, and the junction held 2 bases outside the gene matches. Germline CDR1 LNHDA, CDR2 SQIVND (reference sequence). CDR3 region: CASSTTGGQPQHF. The DNA for the CDR3 is TGTGCCAGTAGTACTACAGGGGGCCAGCCCCAGCATTTT. Based on the CDR3 plus reference TRBV19 and TRBJ1-5, the full variable domain is DGGITQSPKYLFRKEGQNVTLSCEQNLNHDAMYWYRQDPGQGLRLIYYSQIVNDFQKGDIAEGYSVSREKKESFPLTVTSAQKNPTAFYLCASSTTGGQPQHFGDGTRLSIL.

The chain links TRBV7-9 to TRBJ1-2, with 11 bases that match TRBD1. CDR1 and CDR2 (germline): SEHNR, FQNEAQ (reference sequence). The length of the CDR3 is 14 residues. Unmatched junction bases numbered 5, after V lost 4 bases and J lost 7 bases. CDR3 residues: CASSYGTGGGGYTF. In DNA, the CDR3 is TGTGCCAGCAGCTACGGGACAGGGGGGGGTGGCTACACCTTC. The whole variable domain, remainder taken from reference TRBV7-9 and TRBJ1-2, is DTGVSQNPRHKITKRGQNVTFRCDPISEHNRLYWYRQTLGQGPEFLTYFQNEAQLEKSRLLSDRFSAERPKGSFSTLEIQRTEQGDSAMYLCASSYGTGGGGYTFGSGTRLTVV.

The chain links TRBV19 to TRBJ2-1, with 14 bases that match TRBD2. Germline loops: CDR1 LNHDA, CDR2 SQIVND (reference sequence). The CDR3 extends over 15 amino acids. The junction had 10 bases not matched to a gene; V was cut back by 8 bases and J by 10 bases. The CDR3 sequence: CASCSGLAGVGEQFF. The CDR3, as DNA: TGTGCCAGTTGCTCGGGACTAGCGGGAGTCGGGGAGCAGTTCTTC.

The J gene is TRBJ2-3, the V gene TRBV7-9; 9 bases fit TRBD1. Trimming removed 5 bases from V and 4 bases from J; junction bases left unmatched: 4. This CDR3 region has 14 residues. CDR1 and CDR2 (germline): SEHNR, FQNEAQ (reference sequence). The CDR3 spells CASSTQGAADTQYF. DNA for the CDR3: TGTGCCAGCAGCACACAGGGGGCTGCAGATACGCAGTATTTT.

The CDR3 region is CASSGTAYNEQFF. Written as DNA, the CDR3 is TGTGCCAGCTCCGGGACAGCTTACAATGAGCAGTTCTTC. The chain joins TRBV18 to TRBJ2-1; 7 bases line up with TRBD1. Per germline, CDR1 KGHSH and CDR2 LQKENI. Unmatched junction bases numbered 3, after V lost 6 bases and J lost 4 bases. This CDR3 has 13 residues.

The V gene is TRBV7-9, the J gene TRBJ2-5, with TRBD1 identical over 8 bases. CDR3 length: 15 amino acids. Germline-derived CDR1 and CDR2 are SEHNR and FQNEAQ (reference sequence). Trimming at V came to 2 bases and at J to 4 bases, leaving 6 bases not matched to a gene. Here the CDR3 reads CASSLMDRVGETQYF. In DNA form, the CDR3 reads TGTGCCAGCAGCTTAATGGACAGGGTAGGAGAGACCCAGTACTTC. The full variable domain, completed using reference TRBV7-9 and TRBJ2-5, is DTGVSQNPRHKITKRGQNVTFRCDPISEHNRLYWYRQTLGQGPEFLTYFQNEAQLEKSRLLSDRFSAERPKGSFSTLEIQRTEQGDSAMYLCASSLMDRVGETQYFGPGTRLLVL.

This clone was seen repeatedly, ten times or more. V usage is TRBV20-1 and J usage is TRBJ2-7, with 7 positions matching TRBD1. V shed 3 bases, J shed 3 bases, and the junction held 8 bases outside the gene matches. Germline assignment: CDR1 DFQATT and CDR2 SNEGSKA (reference sequence). This CDR3 is 14 amino acids long. As DNA, the CDR3 is TGCAGTGCTAGTAGGCCAGGGGGTCTCTACGAGCAGTACTTC. Its translation: CSASRPGGLYEQYF.

This rearrangement joins TRBV7-9 to TRBJ2-2; D may be TRBD2 (5 bases). The V and J ends lost 6 bases and 9 bases respectively, with 20 bases between them. Germline V CDR1 and CDR2: SEHNR, FQNEAQ (reference sequence). The CDR3 is 15 amino acids. As DNA, the CDR3 is TGTGCCAGCAGGGGCACGGAGGCAGGCTGGCGGGAGCTGTTTTTT. Protein sequence: CASRGTEAGWRELFF. The full variable domain, rest sourced from reference TRBV7-9 and TRBJ2-2, is DTGVSQNPRHKITKRGQNVTFRCDPISEHNRLYWYRQTLGQGPEFLTYFQNEAQLEKSRLLSDRFSAERPKGSFSTLEIQRTEQGDSAMYLCASRGTEAGWRELFFGEGSRLTVL.

The chain employs TRBV18 and TRBJ2-1; the match to TRBD2 covers 7 bases. Germline CDR1 is KGHSH and CDR2 is LQKENI. The CDR3 covers 18 residues. After removal of 8 bases from V and 6 bases from J, the junction contained 22 bases not matched to a gene. The CDR3 sequence is CASTSNYPPAGFSNEQFF. The CDR3 coding sequence is TGTGCCAGCACAAGTAATTACCCCCCAGCGGGATTTAGCAATGAGCAGTTCTTC.

The rearrangement links TRBV2 to TRBJ2-6; D may be TRBD1 (6 bases). Germline-derived CDR1 and CDR2 are SNHLY and FYNNEI. V was pared by 5 bases and J by 16 bases, with 12 bases between. CDR3 size: 11 residues. The CDR3 bases are TGTGCCAGCAGTCCAGGGGCCCTTCTGACTTTC. Residues: CASSPGALLTF.

This sequence joins TRBV2 and TRBJ1-1; TRBD1 might be the D (5 bases). The germline V gene encodes CDR1 SNHLY and CDR2 FYNNEI. The CDR3 runs to 14 residues. Trimming removed 3 bases at V and 4 bases at J, with 12 bases between. CDR3 sequence: CASSETFQGTEAFF. DNA for the CDR3: TGTGCCAGCAGTGAGACCTTCCAGGGCACTGAAGCTTTCTTT.

The chain recombines TRBV18 with TRBJ2-5; TRBD2 agrees at 10 bases. The CDR3 covers 18 residues. Germline assignment: CDR1 KGHSH and CDR2 LQKENI. The ends lost 4 bases at V and 2 bases at J; junction bases unmatched: 13. CDR3 in DNA: TGTGCCAGCTCACGGCTAGCGGGAGAGAGAGGATCTCAAGAGACCCAGTACTTC. Protein: CASSRLAGERGSQETQYF.

The chain links TRBV7-2 to TRBJ1-3; 8 positions match TRBD1. Germline V gene lookup returns CDR1 SGHTA and CDR2 FQGNSA. V was pared by 5 bases and J by 4 bases, with 4 bases of the junction left unmatched. The CDR3 extends over 14 amino acids. CDR3 nucleotides: TGTGCCAGCAGCAACGGACAGGGCGGAAACACCATATATTTT. Translation: CASSNGQGGNTIYF.

The V call is TRBV5-1, the J call TRBJ2-7; TRBD2 agrees at 11 bases. Germline assignment: CDR1 SGHRS and CDR2 YFSETQ. V shed 0 bases, J shed 6 bases, and the junction held 5 bases outside the gene matches. The CDR3 is 15 residues long. Here the CDR3 DNA reads TGCGCCAGCAGCTTGGCCAGGACTAGCGGGTTCGAGCAGTACTTC. This codes for CASSLARTSGFEQYF.